A single T cell receptor (beta chain) is shown here with its context. What it binds is not known. This sample was taken from a study of OX40 agonist ivuxolimab in advanced cancers. Study summary: Dose-escalation patients suffered from hepatocellular carcinoma, melanoma, renal cell or head and neck cancer. Eligibility rules accepted prior anti-PD-1, anti-PD-L1 or anti-CTLA-4 therapy, and roughly 42% had some. Notes on the study in general: Some of the lowest clonal expansion was seen in partial responders at 0.1-3.0 mg/kg.

Cycle 7 day 1, cycle 4 day 1, and baseline were the timepoints at which blood was sampled. Sequencing was performed with immunoSEQ multiplex PCR; in TCRdb, only in-frame clones are kept and a portion is missing. The sample carries about 80,000 clones, just under 85% recorded once. CDR1 is MNHEY and CDR2 is SVGAGI in the germline V gene. Unmatched junction bases numbered 8, after V lost 6 bases and J lost 2 bases. The length of the CDR3 is 15 residues. This receptor was taken from an adult with an advanced solid tumor such as melanoma, head and neck, liver or kidney cancer. The chain is built from TRBV6-5 and TRBJ2-3; 7 bases are shared with TRBD2. Sequences were derived from CD4+ or CD8+ T cells sorted from blood, sampled in a trial of the OX40 agonist ivuxolimab. This CDR3 reads CASSLSGTITDTQYF. The DNA for the CDR3 is TGTGCCAGCAGCCTCTCGGGGACTATCACAGATACGCAGTATTTT.